The rows below give T cell receptor beta chains drawn from one sample of a study of blood T cells in healthy people across ages. TCRdb re-derived calls from the 5' RACE reads in MiXCR, one entry per CDR3 protein. The table has about 1.4 million distinct CDR3 sequences, roughly 59% seen once. Sequenced material: blood. All receptors come from a man younger than 30 in good health. Each CDR3 is given with its conserved first and last residue. A D gene is named only where the DNA matches it firmly. Size tells how often a clone was seen (once, few, many) or the class of an expanded clone, and some rows leave it out.

abundance	j_gene	d_gene	v_gene	CDR3nt	CDR3aa
.	TRBJ2-3	TRBD2	TRBV4-2	TGTGCGAGCAGCCAAGTCCTGAGGCGGGAGTGGGCAGATACGCAGTATTTT	CASSQVLRREWADTQYF
.	TRBJ2-4	.	TRBV11-2	TGTGCCAGCAGCTGGGGAAGGCAGGGGTTCGACAAAAACATTCAGTACTTC	CASSWGRQGFDKNIQYF
.	TRBJ2-2	TRBD1	TRBV4-3	TGCGCCAGCAGCCAAGAGGTCGGGACAGGGGCCACCGGGGAGCTGTTTTTT	CASSQEVGTGATGELFF
.	TRBJ2-5	.	TRBV15	TGTGCCACCAGCCGCTGGACAGATCAAGAGACCCAGTACTTC	CATSRWTDQETQYF
.	TRBJ2-7	.	TRBV4-1	TGCGCCAGCAGCAATTCAAACTCCTACGAGCAGTACTTC	CASSNSNSYEQYF
once	TRBJ2-3	.	TRBV29-1	TGCAGCGTTGAAGATGGGGGTAATCCTGATACGCGGTATTTT	CSVEDGGNPDTRYF
.	TRBJ2-7	TRBD2	TRBV9	TGTGCCAGCAGCGTAGCTCCACTAGCGGGAGGTCGCGAGCAGTACTTC	CASSVAPLAGGREQYF
few	TRBJ2-7	.	TRBV11-2	TGTGCCAGCAGCTTCCAGGGGACGACCTACGAGCAGTACTTC	CASSFQGTTYEQYF
many	TRBJ2-7	TRBD1	TRBV2	TGTGCCAGCAGTGGACAGGGGACCTACGAGCAGTACTTC	CASSGQGTYEQYF
many	TRBJ2-7	TRBD2	TRBV7-2	TGTGCCAGCAGCTCTCTAGCGGGAGGCCCCTACGAGCAGTACTTC	CASSSLAGGPYEQYF
.	TRBJ2-3	.	TRBV7-2	TGTGCCAGCACTACTTTCTCTGGTGTAAGGGGCACAGATACGCAGTATTTT	CASTTFSGVRGTDTQYF
few	TRBJ2-2	.	TRBV2	TGTGCCAGCAGTGAGCGGGAGAACACCGGGGAGCTGTTTTTT	CASSERENTGELFF
few	TRBJ2-7	.	TRBV5-1	TGCGCCAGCAGCTTGGACAGGGAGTCCCACGAGCAGTACTTC	CASSLDRESHEQYF
many	TRBJ2-1	TRBD1	TRBV20-1	TGCAGTGCCCCCTACCAGGGGGCGGCGTACAATGAGCAGTTCTTC	CSAPYQGAAYNEQFF
.	TRBJ2-1	.	TRBV6-5	TGTGCCAGCAGTACGGCAATTGGTTGGGATGAGCAGTTCTTC	CASSTAIGWDEQFF